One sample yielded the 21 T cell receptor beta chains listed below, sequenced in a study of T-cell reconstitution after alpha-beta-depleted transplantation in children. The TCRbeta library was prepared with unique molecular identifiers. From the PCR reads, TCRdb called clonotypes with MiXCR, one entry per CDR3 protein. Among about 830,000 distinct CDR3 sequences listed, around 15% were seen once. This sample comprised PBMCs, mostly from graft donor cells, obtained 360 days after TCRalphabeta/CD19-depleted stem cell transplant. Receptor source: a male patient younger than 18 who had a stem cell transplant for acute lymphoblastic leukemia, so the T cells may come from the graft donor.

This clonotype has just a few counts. CDR3 sequence reads: CAIGLAGDEDTQYF. The CDR3 DNA sequence: TGTGCCATCGGACTAGCGGGAGACGAAGATACGCAGTATTTT. This chain links TRBV10-3 with TRBJ2-3; TRBD2 aligns across 13 bases. V trimming: 8 bases; J trimming: 5 bases; junction bases outside the gene matches: 4. This CDR3 is 14 amino acids long. CDR1 is ENHRY, CDR2 SYGVKD, per germline.

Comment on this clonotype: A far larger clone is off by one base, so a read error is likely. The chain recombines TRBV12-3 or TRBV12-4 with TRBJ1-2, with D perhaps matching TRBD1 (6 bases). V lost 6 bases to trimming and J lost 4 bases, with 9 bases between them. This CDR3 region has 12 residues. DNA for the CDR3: TGTGCCAGCAGACTACAGGGCTATGGCTACACCTTC. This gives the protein CASRLQGYGYTF.

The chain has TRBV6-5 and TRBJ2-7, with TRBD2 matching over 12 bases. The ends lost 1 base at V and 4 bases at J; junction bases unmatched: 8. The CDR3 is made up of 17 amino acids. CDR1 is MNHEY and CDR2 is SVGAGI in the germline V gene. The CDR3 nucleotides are TGTGCCAGCAGTTACTTCCAGACTAGCGGGAGAATATACGAGCAGTACTTC. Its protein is CASSYFQTSGRIYEQYF.

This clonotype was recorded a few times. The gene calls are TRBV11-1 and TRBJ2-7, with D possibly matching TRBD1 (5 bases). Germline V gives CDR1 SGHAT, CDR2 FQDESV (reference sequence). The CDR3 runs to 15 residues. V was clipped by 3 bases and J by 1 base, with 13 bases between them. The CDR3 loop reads CASSFDGQRSYEQYF. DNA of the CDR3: TGTGCCAGCAGCTTCGACGGACAACGGTCCTACGAGCAGTACTTC.

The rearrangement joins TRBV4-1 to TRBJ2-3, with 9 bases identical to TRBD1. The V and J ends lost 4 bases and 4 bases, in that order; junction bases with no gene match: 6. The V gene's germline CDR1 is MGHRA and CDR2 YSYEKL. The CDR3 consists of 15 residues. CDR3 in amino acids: CASSLGTGISDTQYF. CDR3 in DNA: TGCGCCAGCAGCCTCGGGACAGGGATATCAGATACGCAGTATTTT.

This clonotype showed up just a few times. The CDR3 region is CASRGTGKTYEQYF. Written as DNA, the CDR3 is TGTGCCAGCAGGGGGACAGGGAAAACCTACGAGCAGTACTTC. This chain links TRBV28 with TRBJ2-7; 9 positions match TRBD1. Germline assignment: CDR1 MDHEN and CDR2 SYDVKM. The CDR3 runs 14 residues. V dropped 6 bases and J dropped 2; count of bases not matched to a gene: 5.

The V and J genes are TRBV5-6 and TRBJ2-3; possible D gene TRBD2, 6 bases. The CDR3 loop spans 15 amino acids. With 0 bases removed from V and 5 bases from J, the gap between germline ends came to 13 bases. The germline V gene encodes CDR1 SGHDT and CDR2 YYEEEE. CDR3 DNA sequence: TGTGCCAGCAGCTTGGCCCTAGCGTTTAGAGATACGCAGTATTTT. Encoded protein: CASSLALAFRDTQYF.

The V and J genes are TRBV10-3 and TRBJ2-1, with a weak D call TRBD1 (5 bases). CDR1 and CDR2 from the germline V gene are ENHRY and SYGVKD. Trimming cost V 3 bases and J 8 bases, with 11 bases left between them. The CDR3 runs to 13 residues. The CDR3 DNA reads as TGTGCCATCAGTGAAGGGGCGCTTGATGAGCAGTTCTTC. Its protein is CAISEGALDEQFF.

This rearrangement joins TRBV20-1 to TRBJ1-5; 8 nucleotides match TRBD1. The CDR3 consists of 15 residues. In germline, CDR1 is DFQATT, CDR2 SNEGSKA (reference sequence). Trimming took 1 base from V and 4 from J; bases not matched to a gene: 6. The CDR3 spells CSARVAGGVNQPQHF. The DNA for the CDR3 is TGCAGTGCTAGAGTGGCAGGGGGCGTGAATCAGCCCCAGCATTTT.

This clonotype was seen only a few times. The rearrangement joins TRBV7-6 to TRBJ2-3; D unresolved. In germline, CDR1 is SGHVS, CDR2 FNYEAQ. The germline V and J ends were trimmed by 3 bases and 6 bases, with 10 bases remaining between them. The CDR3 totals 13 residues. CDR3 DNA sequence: TGTGCCAGCAGCTTGCCCCCCGAGGATACGCAGTATTTT. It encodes CASSLPPEDTQYF.

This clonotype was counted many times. The CDR3 DNA is TGCGCCAGCAGCCAGTGGCACTCCTACAATGAGCAGTTCTTC. Translating gives CASSQWHSYNEQFF. The J gene is TRBJ2-1, the V gene TRBV4-1; D not resolved. This CDR3 has 14 amino acids. V dropped 3 bases and J dropped 0 bases, with 6 bases sitting between them. From germline, CDR1 is MGHRA and CDR2 YSYEKL.

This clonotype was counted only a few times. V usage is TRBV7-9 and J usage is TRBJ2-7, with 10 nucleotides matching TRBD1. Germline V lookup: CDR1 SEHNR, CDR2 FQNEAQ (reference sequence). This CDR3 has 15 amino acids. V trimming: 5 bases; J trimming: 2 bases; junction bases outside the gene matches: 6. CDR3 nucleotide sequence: TGTGCCAGCAGCGCCGGGACAGGGGACCCCTACGAGCAGTACTTC. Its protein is CASSAGTGDPYEQYF. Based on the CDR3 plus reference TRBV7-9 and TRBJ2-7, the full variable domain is DTGVSQNPRHKITKRGQNVTFRCDPISEHNRLYWYRQTLGQGPEFLTYFQNEAQLEKSRLLSDRFSAERPKGSFSTLEIQRTEQGDSAMYLCASSAGTGDPYEQYFGPGTRLTVT.

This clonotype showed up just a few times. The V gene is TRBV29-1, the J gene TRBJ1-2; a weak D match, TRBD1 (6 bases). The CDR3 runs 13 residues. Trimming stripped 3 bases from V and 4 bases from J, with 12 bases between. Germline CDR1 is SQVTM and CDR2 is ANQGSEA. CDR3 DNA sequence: TGCAGCGTTGACAGACTGGACAGCTATGGCTACACCTTC. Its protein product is CSVDRLDSYGYTF.

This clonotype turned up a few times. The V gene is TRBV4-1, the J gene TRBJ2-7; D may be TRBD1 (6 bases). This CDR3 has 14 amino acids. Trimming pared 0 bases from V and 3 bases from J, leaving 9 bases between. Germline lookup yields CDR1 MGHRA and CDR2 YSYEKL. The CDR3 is CASSQEQGYYEQYF. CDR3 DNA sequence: TGCGCCAGCAGCCAAGAACAGGGATACTACGAGCAGTACTTC.

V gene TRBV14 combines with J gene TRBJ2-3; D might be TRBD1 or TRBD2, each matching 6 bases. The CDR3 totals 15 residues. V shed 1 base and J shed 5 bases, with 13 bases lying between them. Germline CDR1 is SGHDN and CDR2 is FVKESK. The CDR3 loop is CASSQGGLARDTQYF. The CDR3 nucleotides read TGTGCCAGCAGCCAAGGGGGGCTAGCGCGAGATACGCAGTATTTT. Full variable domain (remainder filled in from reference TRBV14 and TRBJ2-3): EAGVTQFPSHSVIEKGQTVTLRCDPISGHDNLYWYRRVMGKEIKFLLHFVKESKQDESGMPNNRFLAERTGGTYSTLKVQPAELEDSGVYFCASSQGGLARDTQYFGPGTRLTVL.

CDR3 region: CASSFVVGAPDTQYF. The CDR3 DNA reads as TGTGCCAGCAGTTTCGTGGTGGGAGCCCCAGATACGCAGTATTTT. The V gene is TRBV12-3 or TRBV12-4, the J gene TRBJ2-3, with a possible D match to TRBD2 (5 bases). With 3 bases removed from V and 4 bases from J, the gap between germline ends came to 14 bases. The CDR3 loop spans 15 amino acids.

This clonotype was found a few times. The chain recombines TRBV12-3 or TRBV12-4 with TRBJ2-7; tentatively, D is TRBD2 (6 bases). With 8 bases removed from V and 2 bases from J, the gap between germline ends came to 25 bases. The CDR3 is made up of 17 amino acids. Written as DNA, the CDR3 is TGTGCCAGCCCTATAAGCCTTAGATGGATAGCGGCCTACGAGCAGTACTTC. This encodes CASPISLRWIAAYEQYF.

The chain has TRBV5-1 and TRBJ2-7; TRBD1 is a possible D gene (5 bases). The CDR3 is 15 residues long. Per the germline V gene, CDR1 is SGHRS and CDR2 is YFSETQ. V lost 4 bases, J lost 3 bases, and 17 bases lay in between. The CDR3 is CASSPRRESYYEQYF. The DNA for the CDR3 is TGCGCCAGCAGCCCCCGCAGGGAATCGTACTACGAGCAGTACTTC.

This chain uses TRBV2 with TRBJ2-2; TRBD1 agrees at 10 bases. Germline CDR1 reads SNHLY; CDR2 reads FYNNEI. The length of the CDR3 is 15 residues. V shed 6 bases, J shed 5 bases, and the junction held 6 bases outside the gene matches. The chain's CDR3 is CASRTGTGVTGELFF. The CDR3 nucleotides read TGTGCCAGCAGGACCGGGACAGGGGTAACCGGGGAGCTGTTTTTT.

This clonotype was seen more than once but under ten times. The CDR3: CASSLSGGRGNTEAFF. Here the CDR3 DNA reads TGTGCCAGCAGCTTATCCGGGGGCAGGGGGAACACTGAAGCTTTCTTT. The gene calls are TRBV11-2 and TRBJ1-1, with D maybe TRBD1 (6 bases). The germline V gene encodes CDR1 SGHAT and CDR2 FQNNGV. V was cut by 2 bases and J by 1 base, with 14 bases left in between. CDR3 length: 16 residues.

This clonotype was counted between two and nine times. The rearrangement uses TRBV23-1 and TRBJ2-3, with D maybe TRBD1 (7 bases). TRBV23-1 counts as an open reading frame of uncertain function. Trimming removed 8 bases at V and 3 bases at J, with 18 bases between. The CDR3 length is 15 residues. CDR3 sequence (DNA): TGCGCCAGCCATTTGACAGGGAGGCGTACAGATACGCAGTATTTT. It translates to CASHLTGRRTDTQYF.